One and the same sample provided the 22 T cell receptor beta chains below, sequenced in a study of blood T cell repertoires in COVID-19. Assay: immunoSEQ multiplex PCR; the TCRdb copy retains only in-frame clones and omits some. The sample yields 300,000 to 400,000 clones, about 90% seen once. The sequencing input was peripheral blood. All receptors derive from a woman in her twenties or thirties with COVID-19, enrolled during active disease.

The CDR3 DNA follows: TGTGCCGTTCTTACCGGGGTCAGGTTATATAGCAATCAGCCCCAGCATTTT. As protein: CAVLTGVRLYSNQPQHF. V usage is TRBV6-4 and J usage is TRBJ1-5; D is uncertain. The CDR3 has 17 residues. Germline lookup yields CDR1 MRHNA and CDR2 SNTAGT. The ends were cut back, 11 bases at V and 0 bases at J, with 23 bases in the middle.

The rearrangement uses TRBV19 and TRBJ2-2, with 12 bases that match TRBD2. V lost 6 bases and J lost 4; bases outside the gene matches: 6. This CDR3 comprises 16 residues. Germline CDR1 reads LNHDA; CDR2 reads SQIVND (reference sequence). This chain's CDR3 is CASSPGLAGPTGELFF. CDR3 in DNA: TGTGCCAGTAGCCCCGGACTAGCGGGACCCACCGGGGAGCTGTTTTTT.

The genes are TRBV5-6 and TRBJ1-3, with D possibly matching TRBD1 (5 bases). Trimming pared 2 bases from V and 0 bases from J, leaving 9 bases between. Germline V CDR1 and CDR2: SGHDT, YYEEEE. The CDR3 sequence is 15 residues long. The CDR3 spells CASSLLGGSGNTIYF. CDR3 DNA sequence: TGTGCCAGCAGCTTACTGGGGGGCTCTGGAAACACCATATATTTT.

In DNA, the CDR3 is TGTGCCAGCAGCTTAGAGCGCCACAATGAGCAGTTCTTC. Its translation: CASSLERHNEQFF. This rearrangement joins TRBV13 to TRBJ2-1, with D hard to call. This CDR3 has 13 amino acids. V lost 1 base and J 5 bases, leaving 6 bases between the germline ends. Germline V CDR1 and CDR2: PRHDT, FYEKMQ (reference sequence).

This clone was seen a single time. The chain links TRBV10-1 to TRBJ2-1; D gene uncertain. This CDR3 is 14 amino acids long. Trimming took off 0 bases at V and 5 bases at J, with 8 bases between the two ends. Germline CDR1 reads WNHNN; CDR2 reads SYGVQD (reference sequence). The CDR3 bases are TGCGCCAGCAGTGAGTCTGGGCGAAACAATGAGCAGTTCTTC. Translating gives CASSESGRNNEQFF.

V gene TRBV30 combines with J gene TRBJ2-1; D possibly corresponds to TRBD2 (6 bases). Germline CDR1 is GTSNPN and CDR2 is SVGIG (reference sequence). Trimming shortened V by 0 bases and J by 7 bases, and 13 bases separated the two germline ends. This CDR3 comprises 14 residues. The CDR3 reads CAWSVGLTGNEQFF. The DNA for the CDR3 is TGTGCCTGGAGTGTGGGACTCACTGGGAATGAGCAGTTCTTC. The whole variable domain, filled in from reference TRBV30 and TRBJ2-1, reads SQTIHQWPATLVQPVGSPLSLECTVEGTSNPNLYWYRQAAGRGLQLLFYSVGIGQISSEVPQNLSASRPQDRQFILSSKKLLLSDSGFYLCAWSVGLTGNEQFFGPGTRLTVL.

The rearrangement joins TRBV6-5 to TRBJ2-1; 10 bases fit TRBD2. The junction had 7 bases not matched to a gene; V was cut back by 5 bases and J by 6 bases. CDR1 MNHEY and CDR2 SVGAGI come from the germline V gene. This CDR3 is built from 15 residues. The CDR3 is CASSLSGGATNEQFF. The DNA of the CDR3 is TGTGCCAGCAGTCTAAGCGGGGGGGCGACCAATGAGCAGTTCTTC.

The CDR3 loop is CASSQEQGGYQPQHF. In DNA, the CDR3 is TGCGCCAGCAGCCAAGAGCAGGGCGGCTATCAGCCCCAGCATTTT. This sequence joins TRBV4-1 and TRBJ1-5; maybe TRBD1 (5 bases). The CDR3 has 15 amino acids. Germline-derived CDR1 and CDR2 are MGHRA and YSYEKL. The germline V and J ends were trimmed by 0 bases and 5 bases, with 11 bases remaining between them.

Here the CDR3 reads CASSTGTGIATEAFF. The CDR3, as DNA: TGTGCCAGTAGTACAGGGACAGGGATCGCCACTGAAGCTTTCTTT. This chain connects TRBV19 to TRBJ1-1; TRBD1 aligns across 9 bases. Germline V gene sequence: CDR1 LNHDA, CDR2 SQIVND (reference sequence). The CDR3 is 15 residues long. V gave up 4 bases and J gave up 4 bases; unmatched junction bases: 7. Together with reference TRBV19 and TRBJ1-1, the CDR3 gives the full variable domain: DGGITQSPKYLFRKEGQNVTLSCEQNLNHDAMYWYRQDPGQGLRLIYYSQIVNDFQKGDIAEGYSVSREKKESFPLTVTSAQKNPTAFYLCASSTGTGIATEAFFGQGTRLTVV.

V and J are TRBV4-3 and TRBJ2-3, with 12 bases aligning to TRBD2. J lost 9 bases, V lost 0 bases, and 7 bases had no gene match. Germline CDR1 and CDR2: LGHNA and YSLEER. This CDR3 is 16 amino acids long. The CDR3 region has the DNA TGCGCCAGCAGCCAAGATCTGACTAGCGGGGGCCCAACGCAGTATTTT. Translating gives CASSQDLTSGGPTQYF.

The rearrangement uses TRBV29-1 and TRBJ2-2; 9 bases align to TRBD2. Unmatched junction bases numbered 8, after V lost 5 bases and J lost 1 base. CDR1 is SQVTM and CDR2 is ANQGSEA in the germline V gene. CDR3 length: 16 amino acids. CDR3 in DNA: TGCAGCGTTATAGGGGCTAGCGGGGAGAACACCGGGGAGCTGTTTTTT. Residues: CSVIGASGENTGELFF.

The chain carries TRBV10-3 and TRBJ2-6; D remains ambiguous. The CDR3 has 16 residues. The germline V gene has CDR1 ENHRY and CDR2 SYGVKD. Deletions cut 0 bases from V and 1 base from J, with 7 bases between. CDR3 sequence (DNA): TGTGCCATCAGTGAGTCGGGCCAGTCTGGGGCCAACGTCCTGACTTTC. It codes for CAISESGQSGANVLTF.

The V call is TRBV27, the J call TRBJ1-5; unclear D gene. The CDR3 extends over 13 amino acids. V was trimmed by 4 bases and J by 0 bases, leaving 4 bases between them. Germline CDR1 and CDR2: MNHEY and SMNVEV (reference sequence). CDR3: CASSSYSNQPQHF. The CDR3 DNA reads TGTGCCAGCAGTTCCTATAGCAATCAGCCCCAGCATTTT.

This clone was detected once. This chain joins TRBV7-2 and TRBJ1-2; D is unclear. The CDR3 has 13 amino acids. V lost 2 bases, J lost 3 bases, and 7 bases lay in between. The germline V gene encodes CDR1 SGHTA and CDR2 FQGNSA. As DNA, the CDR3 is TGTGCCAGCAGCTTATTACAGTACTATGGCTACACCTTC. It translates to CASSLLQYYGYTF. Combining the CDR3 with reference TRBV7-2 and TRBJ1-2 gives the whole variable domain GAGVSQSPSNKVTEKGKDVELRCDPISGHTALYWYRQSLGQGLEFLIYFQGNSAPDKSGLPSDRFSAERTGGSVSTLTIQRTQQEDSAVYLCASSLLQYYGYTFGSGTRLTVV.

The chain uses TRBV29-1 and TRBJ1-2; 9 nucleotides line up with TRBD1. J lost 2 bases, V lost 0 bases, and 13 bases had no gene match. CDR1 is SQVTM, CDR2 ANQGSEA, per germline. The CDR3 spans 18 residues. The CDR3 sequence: CSVEDLRVGTGQNYGYTF. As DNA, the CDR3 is TGCAGCGTTGAAGATCTTAGAGTTGGGACAGGGCAAAACTATGGCTACACCTTC.

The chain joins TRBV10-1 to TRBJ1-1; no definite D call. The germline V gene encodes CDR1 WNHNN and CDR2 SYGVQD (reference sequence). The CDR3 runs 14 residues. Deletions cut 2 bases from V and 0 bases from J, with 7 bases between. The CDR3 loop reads CASSELTMNTEAFF. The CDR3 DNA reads TGCGCCAGCAGTGAGCTAACGATGAACACTGAAGCTTTCTTT.

The CDR3 nucleotides are TGTGCCAGCAGTGACGGGTACGAGCAGTACGTC. This encodes CASSDGYEQYV. The V gene is TRBV2, the J gene TRBJ2-7; D not certain. Germline V CDR1 and CDR2: SNHLY, FYNNEI. The CDR3 consists of 11 residues. The V and J ends lost 3 bases and 4 bases respectively, with 4 bases between them.

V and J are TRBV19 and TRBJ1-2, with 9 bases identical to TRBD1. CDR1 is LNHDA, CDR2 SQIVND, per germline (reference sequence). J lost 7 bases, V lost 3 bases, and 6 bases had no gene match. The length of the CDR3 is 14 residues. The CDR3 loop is CASSITGGESGYTF. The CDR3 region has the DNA TGTGCCAGTAGTATTACAGGGGGCGAGAGTGGCTACACCTTC.

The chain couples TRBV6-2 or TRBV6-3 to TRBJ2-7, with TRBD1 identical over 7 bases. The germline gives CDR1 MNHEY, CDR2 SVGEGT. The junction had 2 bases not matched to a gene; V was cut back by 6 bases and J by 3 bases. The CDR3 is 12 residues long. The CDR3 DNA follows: TGTGCCAGCAGCCGGGACAGCTACGAGCAGTACGTC. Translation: CASSRDSYEQYV.

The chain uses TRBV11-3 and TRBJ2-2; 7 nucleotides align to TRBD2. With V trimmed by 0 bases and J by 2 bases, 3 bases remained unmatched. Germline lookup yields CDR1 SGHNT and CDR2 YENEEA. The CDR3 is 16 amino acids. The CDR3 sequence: CASSLEASGNTGELFF. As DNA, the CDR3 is TGTGCCAGCAGCTTAGAGGCTAGCGGAAACACCGGGGAGCTGTTTTTT.

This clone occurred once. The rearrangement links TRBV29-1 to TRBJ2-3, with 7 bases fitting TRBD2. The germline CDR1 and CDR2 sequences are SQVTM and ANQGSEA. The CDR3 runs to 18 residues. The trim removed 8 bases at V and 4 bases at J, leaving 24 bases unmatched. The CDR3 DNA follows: TGCAGCATTCCATCCCCGGCGGGGGTACGGCAGGTGGCAGATACGCAGTATTTT. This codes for CSIPSPAGVRQVADTQYF.

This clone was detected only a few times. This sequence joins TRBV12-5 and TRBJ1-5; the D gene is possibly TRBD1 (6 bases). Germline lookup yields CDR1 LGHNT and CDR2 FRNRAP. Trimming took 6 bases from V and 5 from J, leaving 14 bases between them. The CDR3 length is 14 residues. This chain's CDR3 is CASGSNRVHQPQHF. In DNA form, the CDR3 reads TGTGCTAGTGGCTCAAACAGGGTCCATCAGCCCCAGCATTTT.